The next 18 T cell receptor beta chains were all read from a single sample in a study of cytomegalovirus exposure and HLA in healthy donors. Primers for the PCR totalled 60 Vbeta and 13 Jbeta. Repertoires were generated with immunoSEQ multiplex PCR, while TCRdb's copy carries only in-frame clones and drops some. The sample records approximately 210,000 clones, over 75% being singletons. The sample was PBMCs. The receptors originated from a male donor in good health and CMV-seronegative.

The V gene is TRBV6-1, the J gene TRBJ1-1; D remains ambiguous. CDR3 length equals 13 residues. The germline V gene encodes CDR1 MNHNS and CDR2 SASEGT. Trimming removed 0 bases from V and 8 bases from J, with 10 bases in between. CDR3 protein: CASSEAVRAEAFF. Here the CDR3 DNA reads TGTGCCAGCAGTGAAGCCGTGAGGGCGGAAGCTTTCTTT.

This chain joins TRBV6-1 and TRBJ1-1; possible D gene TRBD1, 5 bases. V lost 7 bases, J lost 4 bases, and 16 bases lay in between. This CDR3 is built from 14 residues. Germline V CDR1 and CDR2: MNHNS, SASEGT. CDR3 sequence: CASTSGTPITEAFF. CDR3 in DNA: TGTGCCAGCACCTCAGGGACTCCAATCACTGAAGCTTTCTTT.

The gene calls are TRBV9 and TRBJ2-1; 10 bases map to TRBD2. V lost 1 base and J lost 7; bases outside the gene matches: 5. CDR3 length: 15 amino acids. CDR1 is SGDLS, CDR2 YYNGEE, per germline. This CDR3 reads CASSVIAGGLNEQFF. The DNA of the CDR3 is TGTGCCAGCAGCGTAATAGCGGGGGGCCTGAATGAGCAGTTCTTC.

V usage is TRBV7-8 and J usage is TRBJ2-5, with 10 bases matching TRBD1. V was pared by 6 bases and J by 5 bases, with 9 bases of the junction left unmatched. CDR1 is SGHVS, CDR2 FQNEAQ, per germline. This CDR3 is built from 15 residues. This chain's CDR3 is CASRGGTGAGETQYF. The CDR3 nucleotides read TGTGCCAGCAGAGGAGGGACAGGGGCCGGCGAGACCCAGTACTTC.

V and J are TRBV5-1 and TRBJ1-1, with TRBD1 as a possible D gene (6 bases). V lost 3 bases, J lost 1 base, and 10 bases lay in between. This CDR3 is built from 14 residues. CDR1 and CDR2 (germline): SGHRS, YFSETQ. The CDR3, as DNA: TGCGCCAGCAGCTCCGGACAGCCGAACACTGAAGCTTTCTTT. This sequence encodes CASSSGQPNTEAFF.

The CDR3 nucleotides read TGTGCCAGCAGCCCCCTCTCTGGAAACACCATATATTTT. Translated: CASSPLSGNTIYF. V usage is TRBV7-6 and J usage is TRBJ1-3; D not resolved. Germline V lookup: CDR1 SGHVS, CDR2 FNYEAQ. V was cut by 5 bases and J by 0 bases, with 5 bases left in between. The CDR3 loop spans 13 amino acids.

CDR3 loop: CASSLGGPAIEQYF. The DNA for the CDR3 is TGTGCCAGCAGCCTAGGGGGGCCCGCAATCGAGCAGTACTTC. The chain links TRBV9 to TRBJ2-7; D assignment may be TRBD1 or TRBD2 (6 bases each). The CDR3 length is 14 residues. V lost 4 bases and J lost 6, with 17 bases in between. Germline V CDR1 and CDR2: SGDLS, YYNGEE.

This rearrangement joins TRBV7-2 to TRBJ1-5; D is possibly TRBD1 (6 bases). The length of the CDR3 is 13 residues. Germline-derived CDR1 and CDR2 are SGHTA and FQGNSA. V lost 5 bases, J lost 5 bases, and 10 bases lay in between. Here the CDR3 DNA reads TGTGCCAGCAGCACCAGGGGCGATCAGCCCCAGCATTTT. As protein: CASSTRGDQPQHF.

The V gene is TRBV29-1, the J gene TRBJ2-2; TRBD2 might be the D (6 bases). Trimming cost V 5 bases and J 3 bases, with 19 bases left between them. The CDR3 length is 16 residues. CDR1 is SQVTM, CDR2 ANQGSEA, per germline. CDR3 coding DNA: TGCAGCGTTTCGGAGACTGCGGGGTCAGACACCGGGGAGCTGTTTTTT. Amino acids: CSVSETAGSDTGELFF.

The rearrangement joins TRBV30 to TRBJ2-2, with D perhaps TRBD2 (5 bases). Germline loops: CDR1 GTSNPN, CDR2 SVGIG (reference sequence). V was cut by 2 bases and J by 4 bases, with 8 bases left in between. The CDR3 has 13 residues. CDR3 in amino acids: CAWSLAGTGELFF. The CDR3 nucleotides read TGTGCCTGGAGTTTGGCGGGCACCGGGGAGCTGTTTTTT.

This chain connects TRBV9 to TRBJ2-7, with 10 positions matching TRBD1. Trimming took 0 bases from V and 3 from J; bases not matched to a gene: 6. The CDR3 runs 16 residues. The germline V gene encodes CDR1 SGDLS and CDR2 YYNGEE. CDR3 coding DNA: TGTGCCAGCAGCGTAGCTTTGACAGGGGGCATCTACGAGCAGTACTTC. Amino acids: CASSVALTGGIYEQYF. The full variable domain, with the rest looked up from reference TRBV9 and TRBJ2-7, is DSGVTQTPKHLITATGQRVTLRCSPRSGDLSVYWYQQSLDQGLQFLIQYYNGEERAKGNILERFSAQQFPDLHSELNLSSLELGDSALYFCASSVALTGGIYEQYFGPGTRLTVT.

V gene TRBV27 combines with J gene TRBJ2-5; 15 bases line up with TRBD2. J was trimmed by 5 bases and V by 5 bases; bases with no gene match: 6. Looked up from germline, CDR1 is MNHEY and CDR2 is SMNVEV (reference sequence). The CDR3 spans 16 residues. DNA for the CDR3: TGTGCCAGCAGTCCGGGGACTAGCGGGAGGTGGGAGACCCAGTACTTC. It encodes CASSPGTSGRWETQYF.

This CDR3 is CASSAPSNTYNEQFF. The CDR3 DNA reads TGTGCCAGCAGCGCCCCGAGTAATACCTACAATGAGCAGTTCTTC. The chain is built from TRBV9 and TRBJ2-1, with no clear D. V shed 3 bases and J shed 2 bases, with 12 bases lying between them. The germline gives CDR1 SGDLS, CDR2 YYNGEE. This CDR3 has 15 amino acids.

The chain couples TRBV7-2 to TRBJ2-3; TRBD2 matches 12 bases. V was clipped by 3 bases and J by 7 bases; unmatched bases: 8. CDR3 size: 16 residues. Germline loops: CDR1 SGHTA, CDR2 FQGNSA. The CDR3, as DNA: TGTGCCAGCAGCTTTTCATGGACTAGCGGGATGTATACGCAGTATTTT. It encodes CASSFSWTSGMYTQYF.

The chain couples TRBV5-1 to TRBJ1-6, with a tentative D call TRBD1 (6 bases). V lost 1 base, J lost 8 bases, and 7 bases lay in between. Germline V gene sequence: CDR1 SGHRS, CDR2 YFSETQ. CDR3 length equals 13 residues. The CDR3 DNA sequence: TGCGCCAGCAGCTTGACAGGGTATTCACCCCTCCACTTT. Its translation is CASSLTGYSPLHF.

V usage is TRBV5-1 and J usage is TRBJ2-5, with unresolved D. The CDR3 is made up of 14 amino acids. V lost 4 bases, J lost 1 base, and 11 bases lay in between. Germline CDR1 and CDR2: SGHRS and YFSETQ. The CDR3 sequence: CASSPEVIQETQYF. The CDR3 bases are TGCGCCAGCAGCCCAGAAGTCATCCAAGAGACCCAGTACTTC.

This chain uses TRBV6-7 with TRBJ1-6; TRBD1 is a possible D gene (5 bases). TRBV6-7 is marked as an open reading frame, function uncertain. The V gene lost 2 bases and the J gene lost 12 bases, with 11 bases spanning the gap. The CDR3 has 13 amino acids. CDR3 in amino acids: CASSYDSSIPLHF. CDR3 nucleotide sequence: TGTGCCAGCAGTTACGACAGCTCCATACCCCTCCACTTT.

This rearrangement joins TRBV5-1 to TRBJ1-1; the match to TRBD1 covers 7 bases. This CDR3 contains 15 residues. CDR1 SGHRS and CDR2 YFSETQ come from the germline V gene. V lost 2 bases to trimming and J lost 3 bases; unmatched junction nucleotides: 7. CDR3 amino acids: CASSFVGGADTEAFF. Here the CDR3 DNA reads TGCGCCAGCAGCTTTGTAGGGGGCGCCGACACTGAAGCTTTCTTT.